What follows are 30 T cell receptor beta chains derived from one specimen sequenced in a study of blood T cell repertoires in COVID-19. Clones were sequenced by immunoSEQ multiplex PCR, and TCRdb holds only the in-frame ones, with some missing. The sample includes fewer than 300,000 clones, 80% to 95% of them seen just once. Sequenced material: PBMCs or T cells enriched from blood (not recorded which). The receptors shown here come from a young woman who had recovered from COVID-19.

This chain joins TRBV29-1 and TRBJ2-7; 10 nucleotides line up with TRBD1. V shed 4 bases and J 4 bases; nucleotides not matched to a gene: 7. The CDR3 is made up of 14 amino acids. The germline CDR1 and CDR2 sequences are SQVTM and ANQGSEA. The CDR3 region is CSVVRGQGTYEQYF. CDR3 nucleotides: TGCAGCGTTGTGAGGGGACAGGGGACTTACGAGCAGTACTTC.

This clone was picked up one time. The V gene is TRBV19, the J gene TRBJ1-2, with 9 bases fitting TRBD1. The CDR3 has 15 residues. Germline CDR1 reads LNHDA; CDR2 reads SQIVND (reference sequence). The ends lost 8 bases at V and 4 bases at J; junction bases unmatched: 11. Here the CDR3 DNA reads TGTGCCAGTCGCATTGCGACAGGGGGTTCCTATGGCTACACCTTC. Protein product: CASRIATGGSYGYTF.

V gene TRBV14 combines with J gene TRBJ1-1, with 7 bases lining up with TRBD1. The CDR3 has 14 amino acids. Losses at the gene ends were 2 bases for V and 7 bases for J; bases not matched to a gene: 7. Germline V CDR1 and CDR2: SGHDN, FVKESK. This chain's CDR3 is CASSQRTGGNEAFF. CDR3 DNA: TGTGCCAGCAGCCAAAGGACAGGAGGAAATGAAGCTTTCTTT.

The rearrangement uses TRBV7-6 and TRBJ2-2; 12 bases are a match to TRBD1. CDR3 length: 16 residues. Trimming at V came to 2 bases and at J to 4 bases, leaving 2 bases not matched to a gene. Germline assignment: CDR1 SGHVS and CDR2 FNYEAQ. For the CDR3, the DNA is TGTGCCAGCAGCTTAAAGGGACAGGGGGCCACCGGGGAGCTGTTTTTT. It yields the protein CASSLKGQGATGELFF. The full variable domain, completed using reference TRBV7-6 and TRBJ2-2, is GAGVSQSPRYKVTKRGQDVALRCDPISGHVSLYWYRQALGQGPEFLTYFNYEAQQDKSGLPNDRFSAERPEGSISTLTIQRTEQRDSAMYRCASSLKGQGATGELFFGEGSRLTVL.

The genes are TRBV4-3 and TRBJ2-1, with D maybe TRBD2 (5 bases). V lost 4 bases and J 3 bases, leaving 16 bases between the germline ends. Germline V gives CDR1 LGHNA, CDR2 YSLEER. The CDR3 sequence is 16 residues long. The CDR3 here is CASSPSPLAYYNEQFF. In nucleotides, the CDR3 is TGCGCCAGCAGCCCTTCTCCTTTAGCGTACTACAATGAGCAGTTCTTC.

The CDR3 coding sequence is TGTGCCAGCAGTCGACTGCCGGGACAGGGGTCAAGCTACGAGCAGTACTTC. Translation: CASSRLPGQGSSYEQYF. This rearrangement joins TRBV27 to TRBJ2-7; 10 bases line up with TRBD1. V dropped 5 bases and J dropped 3; count of bases not matched to a gene: 13. This CDR3 comprises 17 residues. Germline-derived CDR1 and CDR2 are MNHEY and SMNVEV (reference sequence).

The rearrangement links TRBV5-6 to TRBJ1-5, with D perhaps TRBD1 (5 bases). The CDR3 totals 15 residues. The ends were cut back, 4 bases at V and 3 bases at J, with 14 bases in the middle. Germline CDR1 SGHDT, CDR2 YYEEEE. For the CDR3, the DNA is TGTGCCAGCAGCCGGACATCCACTGCCAATCAGCCCCAGCATTTT. The encoded protein is CASSRTSTANQPQHF.

This clone occurred once. This rearrangement joins TRBV3-1 (or the pseudogene TRBV3-2) to TRBJ2-7, with 9 nucleotides matching TRBD1. This CDR3 comprises 15 residues. Unmatched junction bases numbered 6, after V lost 4 bases and J lost 2 bases. The germline gives CDR1 LGHDT, CDR2 YNNKEL (reference sequence). The chain's CDR3 is CASSPWDRATYEQYF. CDR3 bases: TGTGCCAGCAGCCCCTGGGACAGGGCGACCTACGAGCAGTACTTC.

This chain joins TRBV5-1 and TRBJ2-2; 7 bases fit TRBD2. Trimming took 5 bases from V and 7 from J; bases not matched to a gene: 5. Per germline, CDR1 SGHRS and CDR2 YFSETQ. The CDR3 has 13 amino acids. Written as DNA, the CDR3 is TGCGCCAGCAGTCGGGACTACTTCGGGGAGCTGTTTTTT. Translated: CASSRDYFGELFF.

The V and J genes are TRBV7-9 and TRBJ2-7, with TRBD1 as a possible D gene (6 bases). CDR3 length equals 16 residues. CDR1 is SEHNR and CDR2 is FQNEAQ in the germline V gene (reference sequence). Trimming took 6 bases from V and 0 from J, leaving 18 bases between them. The CDR3 bases are TGTGCCAGCAGTAATAAAGCGGACAGAGCCTCCTACGAGCAGTACTTC. Translating gives CASSNKADRASYEQYF.

V gene TRBV7-9 combines with J gene TRBJ2-7; 11 nucleotides agree with TRBD2. The length of the CDR3 is 17 residues. The junction had 10 bases not matched to a gene; V was cut back by 6 bases and J by 0 bases. The V gene's germline CDR1 is SEHNR and CDR2 FQNEAQ (reference sequence). The CDR3 nucleotides read TGTGCCAGCAGTTCCGGGACTAGCGGCCTTAGCTCCTACGAGCAGTACTTC. Translating gives CASSSGTSGLSSYEQYF.

The genes are TRBV7-2 and TRBJ2-2; TRBD2 matches 10 bases. CDR3 length: 18 residues. Trimming cost V 1 base and J 4 bases; bases outside gene matches: 9. Germline V gives CDR1 SGHTA, CDR2 FQGNSA. CDR3 sequence: CASSLVVGSGRFTGELFF. In DNA, the CDR3 is TGTGCCAGCAGCTTAGTGGTGGGTAGCGGGAGGTTCACCGGGGAGCTGTTTTTT.

CDR3 sequence: CASSSSSYEQYF. In DNA form, the CDR3 reads TGTGCCAGCAGCTCATCCTCCTACGAGCAGTACTTC. The genes are TRBV7-9 and TRBJ2-7, with D unresolved. The V end was cut by 4 bases, the J end by 0 bases, with 4 bases between. This CDR3 comprises 12 residues. Germline V gene sequence: CDR1 SEHNR, CDR2 FQNEAQ (reference sequence).

The chain's CDR3 is CASSLVGLPYNEQFF. The CDR3 DNA reads TGTGCCAGCAGCTTAGTTGGACTACCATACAATGAGCAGTTCTTC. This sequence joins TRBV11-2 and TRBJ2-1, with a possible D match to TRBD2 (6 bases). Trimming shortened V by 1 base and J by 4 bases, and 11 bases separated the two germline ends. This CDR3 has 15 amino acids. CDR1 SGHAT and CDR2 FQNNGV come from the germline V gene.

Only a few counts were recorded for this clone. The rearrangement uses TRBV5-1 and TRBJ2-3; TRBD2 matches at 10 bases. This CDR3 contains 18 residues. The trim removed 3 bases at V and 0 bases at J, leaving 10 bases unmatched. Germline V gene data show CDR1 as SGHRS and CDR2 as YFSETQ. The CDR3 is CASSYRLAGSASTDTQYF. The CDR3 DNA reads as TGCGCCAGCAGCTACAGACTAGCGGGCTCCGCTAGCACAGATACGCAGTATTTT.

This clone has only one observation. The rearrangement joins TRBV19 to TRBJ2-1; TRBD1 matches at 9 bases. After removal of 5 bases from V and 7 bases from J, the junction contained 6 bases not matched to a gene. This CDR3 spans 14 amino acids. The germline CDR1 and CDR2 sequences are LNHDA and SQIVND (reference sequence). DNA of the CDR3: TGTGCCAGTAGTTTCCGGACAGGGGATAATGAGCAGTTCTTC. This codes for CASSFRTGDNEQFF.

V is TRBV7-9 and J is TRBJ1-3; the match to TRBD1 covers 7 bases. The CDR3 contains 16 residues. V dropped 5 bases and J dropped 2; count of bases not matched to a gene: 9. From germline, CDR1 is SEHNR and CDR2 FQNEAQ (reference sequence). The CDR3 sequence: CASSPRDRATGNTIYF. CDR3 sequence (DNA): TGTGCCAGCAGCCCCAGGGACAGAGCCACTGGAAACACCATATATTTT.

The rearrangement joins TRBV30 to TRBJ1-1, with D possibly TRBD1 on 6 matching bases. This CDR3 comprises 10 residues. V gave up 3 bases and J gave up 9 bases, with 8 bases separating them. Germline CDR1 GTSNPN, CDR2 SVGIG (reference sequence). CDR3 sequence (DNA): TGTGCCTGGAGACAGGGTAAAGCTTTCTTT. Protein: CAWRQGKAFF.

This rearrangement joins TRBV6-1 to TRBJ2-1, with 10 positions matching TRBD2. Trimming took 4 bases from V and 7 from J; bases not matched to a gene: 16. The germline V gene encodes CDR1 MNHNS and CDR2 SASEGT. The CDR3 loop spans 18 amino acids. The CDR3 nucleotides are TGTGCCAGCAGTGTGTTACTAGCGGGAATGTCTCTCGGGAATGAGCAGTTCTTC. Translation gives CASSVLLAGMSLGNEQFF.

The rearrangement uses TRBV7-2 and TRBJ2-7; TRBD1 matches at 8 bases. CDR1 is SGHTA and CDR2 is FQGNSA in the germline V gene. The trim removed 1 base at V and 7 bases at J, leaving 6 bases unmatched. CDR3 length: 14 residues. CDR3 amino acids: CASSLDRTGSEQYF. In DNA, the CDR3 is TGTGCCAGCAGCTTAGATAGGACAGGGTCTGAGCAGTACTTC.

CDR3 protein: CASSLRSGSDNEQFF. The CDR3 region has the DNA TGTGCCAGCAGCTTACGTAGCGGGAGTGACAATGAGCAGTTCTTC. This chain links TRBV7-9 with TRBJ2-1, with 9 positions matching TRBD2. This CDR3 spans 15 amino acids. Trimming at V came to 2 bases and at J to 5 bases, leaving 4 bases not matched to a gene. CDR1 and CDR2 from the germline V gene are SEHNR and FQNEAQ (reference sequence).

The rearrangement uses TRBV4-2 and TRBJ2-7, with 8 bases matching TRBD1. After removal of 3 bases from V and 3 bases from J, the junction contained 4 bases not matched to a gene. CDR3 length equals 14 residues. Germline CDR1 and CDR2: LGHNA and YNFKEQ. CDR3 loop: CASSHETGVYEQYF. The CDR3 DNA sequence: TGTGCCAGCAGCCATGAGACAGGGGTCTACGAGCAGTACTTC.

This chain uses TRBV7-9 with TRBJ1-6, with 7 bases fitting TRBD1. This CDR3 is 14 amino acids long. The V gene's germline CDR1 is SEHNR and CDR2 FQNEAQ (reference sequence). V lost 1 base to trimming and J lost 11 bases; unmatched junction nucleotides: 5. The CDR3 DNA sequence: TGTGCCAGCAGCTTAGAGGGGGCGGTAGCACCCCTCCACTTT. It codes for CASSLEGAVAPLHF.

The CDR3 here is CASSYEESGYTF. CDR3 nucleotide sequence: TGTGCCAGCAGTTACGAGGAGAGTGGCTACACCTTC. This chain connects TRBV6-2 or TRBV6-3 to TRBJ1-2; D is unresolved. The germline gives CDR1 MNHEY, CDR2 SVGEGT. Trimming removed 2 bases from V and 7 bases from J, with 8 bases in between. This CDR3 region has 12 residues.

This rearrangement joins TRBV19 to TRBJ1-2, with D perhaps matching TRBD1 (5 bases). Germline-derived CDR1 and CDR2 are LNHDA and SQIVND (reference sequence). The CDR3 sequence is 16 residues long. The ends were cut back, 1 base at V and 4 bases at J, with 16 bases in the middle. The CDR3, as DNA: TGTGCCAGTAGTATAGCGGGCAGGGTGAGGCTCTATGGCTACACCTTC. It encodes CASSIAGRVRLYGYTF.

The table lists this clone with a count of one. The rearrangement links TRBV5-1 to TRBJ2-2; tentatively, D is TRBD2 (7 bases). The germline V and J ends were trimmed by 2 bases and 6 bases, with 11 bases remaining between them. CDR1 SGHRS and CDR2 YFSETQ come from the germline V gene. The CDR3 is 14 amino acids. The CDR3 coding sequence is TGCGCCAGCAGCTTACCGGGGGGCCCCGGGGAGCTGTTTTTT. The encoded protein is CASSLPGGPGELFF.

This sequence joins TRBV7-6 and TRBJ2-7, with TRBD1 matching over 8 bases. The CDR3 has 16 amino acids. Looked up from germline, CDR1 is SGHVS and CDR2 is FNYEAQ. V shed 3 bases and J 1 base; nucleotides not matched to a gene: 8. CDR3 loop: CASSFNQGAGSYEQYF. CDR3 coding DNA: TGTGCCAGCAGCTTTAACCAGGGGGCTGGATCCTACGAGCAGTACTTC.

The chain recombines TRBV27 with TRBJ1-1, with 10 bases that match TRBD1. There are 18 residues in the CDR3. Germline CDR1 MNHEY, CDR2 SMNVEV (reference sequence). The ends lost 5 bases at V and 3 bases at J; junction bases unmatched: 15. In DNA form, the CDR3 reads TGTGCCAGCAGTCCCCTCATTGGACAGGGGGAATCGGACACTGAAGCTTTCTTT. This sequence encodes CASSPLIGQGESDTEAFF.

J is TRBJ1-3 and V is TRBV28, with 9 bases matching TRBD1. This CDR3 has 16 residues. Germline CDR1 reads MDHEN; CDR2 reads SYDVKM. V lost 5 bases, J lost 4 bases, and 9 bases stayed unmatched. This chain's CDR3 is CASSPPRTGVGNTIYF. In DNA, the CDR3 is TGTGCCAGCAGTCCACCCAGGACAGGGGTAGGAAACACCATATATTTT.

V gene TRBV5-4 combines with J gene TRBJ2-1; possible D gene TRBD1, 5 bases. This CDR3 has 17 amino acids. Germline V gene data show CDR1 as SGHNT and CDR2 as YYREEE (reference sequence). The V and J ends lost 4 bases and 1 base respectively, with 18 bases between them. The CDR3 loop is CASSIPPTAISYNEQFF. CDR3 bases: TGTGCCAGCAGCATTCCTCCGACAGCTATTTCCTACAATGAGCAGTTCTTC. The variable domain in full, completed from reference TRBV5-4 and TRBJ2-1, reads ETGVTQSPTHLIKTRGQQVTLRCSSQSGHNTVSWYQQALGQGPQFIFQYYREEENGRGNFPPRFSGLQFPNYSSELNVNALELDDSALYLCASSIPPTAISYNEQFFGPGTRLTVL.